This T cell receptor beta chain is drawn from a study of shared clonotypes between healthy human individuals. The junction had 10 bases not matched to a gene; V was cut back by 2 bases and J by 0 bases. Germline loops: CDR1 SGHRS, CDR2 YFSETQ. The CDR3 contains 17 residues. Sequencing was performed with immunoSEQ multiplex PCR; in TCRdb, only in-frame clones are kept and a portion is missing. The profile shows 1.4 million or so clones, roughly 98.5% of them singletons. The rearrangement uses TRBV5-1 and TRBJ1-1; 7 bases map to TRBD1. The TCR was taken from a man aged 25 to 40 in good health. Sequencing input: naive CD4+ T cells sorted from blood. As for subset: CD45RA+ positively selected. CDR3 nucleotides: TGCGCCAGCAGCTTTTTTCGATCGACAGGGCTGAACACTGAAGCTTTCTTT. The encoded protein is CASSFFRSTGLNTEAFF.